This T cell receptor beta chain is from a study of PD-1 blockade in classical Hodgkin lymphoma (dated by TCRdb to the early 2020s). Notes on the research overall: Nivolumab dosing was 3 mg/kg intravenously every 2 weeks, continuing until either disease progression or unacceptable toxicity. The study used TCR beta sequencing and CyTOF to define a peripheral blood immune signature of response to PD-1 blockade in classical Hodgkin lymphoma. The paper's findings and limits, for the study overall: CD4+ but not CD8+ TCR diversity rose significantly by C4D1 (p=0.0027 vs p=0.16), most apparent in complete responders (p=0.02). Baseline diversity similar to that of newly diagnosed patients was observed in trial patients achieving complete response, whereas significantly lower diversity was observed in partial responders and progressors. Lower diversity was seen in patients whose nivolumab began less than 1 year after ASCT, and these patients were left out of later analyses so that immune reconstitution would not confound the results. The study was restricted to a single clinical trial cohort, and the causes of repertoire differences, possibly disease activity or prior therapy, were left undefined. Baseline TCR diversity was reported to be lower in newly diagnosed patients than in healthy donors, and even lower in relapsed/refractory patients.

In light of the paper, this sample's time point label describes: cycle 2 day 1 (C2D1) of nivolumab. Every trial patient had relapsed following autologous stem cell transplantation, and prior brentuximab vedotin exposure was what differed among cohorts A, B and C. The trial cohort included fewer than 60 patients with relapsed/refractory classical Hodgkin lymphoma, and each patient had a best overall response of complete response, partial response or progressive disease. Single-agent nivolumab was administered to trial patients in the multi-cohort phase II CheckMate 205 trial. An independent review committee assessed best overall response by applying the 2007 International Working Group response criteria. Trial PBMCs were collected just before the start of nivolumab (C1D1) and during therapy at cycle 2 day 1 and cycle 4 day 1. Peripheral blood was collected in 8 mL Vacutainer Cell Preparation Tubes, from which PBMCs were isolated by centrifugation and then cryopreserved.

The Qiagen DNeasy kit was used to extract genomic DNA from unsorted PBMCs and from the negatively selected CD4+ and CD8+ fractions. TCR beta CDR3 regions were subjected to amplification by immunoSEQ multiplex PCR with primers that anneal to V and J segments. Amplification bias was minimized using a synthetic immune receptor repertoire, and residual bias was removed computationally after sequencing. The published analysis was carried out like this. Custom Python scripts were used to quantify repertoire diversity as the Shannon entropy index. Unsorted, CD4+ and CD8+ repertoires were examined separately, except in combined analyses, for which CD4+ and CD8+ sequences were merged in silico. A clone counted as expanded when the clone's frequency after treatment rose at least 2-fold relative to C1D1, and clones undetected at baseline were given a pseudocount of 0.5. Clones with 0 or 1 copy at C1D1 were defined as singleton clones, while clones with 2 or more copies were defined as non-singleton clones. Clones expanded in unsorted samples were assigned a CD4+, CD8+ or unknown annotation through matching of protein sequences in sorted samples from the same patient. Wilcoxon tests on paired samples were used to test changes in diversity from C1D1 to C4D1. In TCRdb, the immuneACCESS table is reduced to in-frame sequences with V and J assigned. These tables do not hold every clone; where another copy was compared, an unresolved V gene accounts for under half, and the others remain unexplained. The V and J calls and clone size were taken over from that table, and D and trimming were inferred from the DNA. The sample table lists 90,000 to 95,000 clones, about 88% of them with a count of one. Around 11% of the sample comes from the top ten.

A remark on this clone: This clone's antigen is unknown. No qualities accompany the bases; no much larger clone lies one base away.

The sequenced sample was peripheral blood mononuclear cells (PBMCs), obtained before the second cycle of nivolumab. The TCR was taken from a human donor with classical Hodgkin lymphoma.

The nucleotides are TGCGCCAGCAGCTTGTGGGGGCTGGACACCGGGGAGCTGTTTTTT. Translated, this is CASSLWGLDTGELFF. Rearrangement joined TRBV5-1 to TRBJ2-2; a weak D assignment points to TRBD1 (6 bases agree). For CDR1 and CDR2, the germline V gene lists SGHRS and YFSETQ. From cysteine to phenylalanine, the CDR3 is 15 amino acids long. Only the CDR3 DNA stays, 45 bases, in frame from base 1. The V end loses 1 base and the J end loses 3 bases, and a stretch of 10 bases separates them.